The clone carrying this T cell receptor beta chain was seen only a few times. Its antigen remains unidentified. The germline V and J ends were trimmed by 7 bases and 8 bases, with 17 bases remaining between them. From germline, CDR1 is MNHEY and CDR2 SMNVEV (reference sequence). The CDR3 loop spans 13 amino acids. TCRdb redid the calling of the reads with MiXCR, one entry per CDR3 protein. The profile shows fewer than 1,000,000 distinct CDR3 sequences, under 40% of them singletons. The sample belongs to a study of T cell repertoires in cytomegalovirus infection. Sequenced material: cultured CD8+ T cells from PBMCs, taken from culture after CMV antigen stimulation. This clonotype originated in a human donor in good health (CMV status not recorded). Some clones in this sample may be carry-over from other donors' samples. V gene TRBV27 combines with J gene TRBJ1-2, with D perhaps matching TRBD1 (5 bases). As DNA, the CDR3 is TGTGCCAGCAAAGGGGCGAGAGTGGAGGGCTACACCTTC. Encoded protein: CASKGARVEGYTF.